The T cell receptor beta chain described here comes from a study of blood T cell repertoires in COVID-19. About the research overall: From the United States, Italy and Spain came samples of acute and convalescent COVID-19.

Seattle's enrolled individuals joined amid active infection and were then monitored longitudinally. This clone has only one observation. In the study's own analysis: Reference gene primers were amplified, and this amplification served to estimate nucleated cell counts. The repertoire was sequenced with immunoSEQ multiplex PCR; TCRdb's copy has only in-frame clones and lacks some. Clonal size and the V and J genes are those of that table, whereas D and trimming came from the DNA. The sample carries some 180,000 clones, approximately 83% recorded once. This CDR3 contains 14 residues. V gave up 3 bases and J gave up 6 bases; unmatched junction bases: 4. Germline assignment: CDR1 KGHSH and CDR2 LQKENI.

V usage is TRBV18 and J usage is TRBJ1-3; TRBD1 matches at 8 bases. This clonotype originated in a woman between 35 and 50 years old with COVID-19, enrolled during active disease. The sample was peripheral blood. Written as DNA, the CDR3 is TGTGCCAGCTCACCCGGGACAGGAATAAACACCATATATTTT. This codes for CASSPGTGINTIYF.